The 8 T cell receptor beta chains below were found in one sample sequenced in a study of sequential checkpoint blockade in melanoma. Treatment of the sample: randomized to nivolumab then ipilimumab (arm A) or the reverse (arm B). TCRdb keeps only in-frame clones here, not all; method: immunoSEQ multiplex PCR. Altogether tens of thousands of clones are present, 75% to 90% being singletons, with the ten largest covering around 25%. The starting material was CD8+ T cells sorted from blood (inferred from file names), obtained from a patient given nivolumab and ipilimumab in sequence. All receptors derive from a human donor with melanoma.

The V gene is TRBV27, the J gene TRBJ2-3; D ambiguous. V was trimmed by 1 base and J by 0 bases, leaving 5 bases between them. The CDR3 has 14 amino acids. The germline V gene encodes CDR1 MNHEY and CDR2 SMNVEV (reference sequence). In DNA form, the CDR3 reads TGTGCCAGCAGTTTATATGGCAGCACAGATACGCAGTATTTT. Amino acids: CASSLYGSTDTQYF.

The chain links TRBV2 to TRBJ1-1; D remains ambiguous. CDR1 and CDR2 from the germline V gene are SNHLY and FYNNEI. V was cut by 5 bases and J by 2 bases, with 9 bases left in between. The CDR3 runs to 13 residues. In DNA form, the CDR3 reads TGTGCCAGCAGTCGAGCTGTAAACACTGAAGCTTTCTTT. Protein sequence: CASSRAVNTEAFF.

Points on this clone: This specimen includes other DNA sequences encoding the same CDR3. V gene TRBV7-9 combines with J gene TRBJ2-7; possibly TRBD1 for D (5 bases). The germline V gene encodes CDR1 SEHNR and CDR2 FQNEAQ (reference sequence). Trimming removed 5 bases at V and 4 bases at J, with 9 bases between. The CDR3 runs 12 residues. CDR3 region: CASSLGAYEQYF. The DNA for the CDR3 is TGTGCCAGCAGCCTTGGGGCATACGAGCAGTACTTC.

CDR3 protein: CASSLSEDGEKLFF. CDR3 coding DNA: TGTGCCAGCAGCTTATCAGAAGATGGTGAAAAACTGTTTTTT. The J gene is TRBJ1-4, the V gene TRBV7-9; no clear D gene. Trimming shortened V by 2 bases and J by 7 bases, and 11 bases separated the two germline ends. Per the germline V gene, CDR1 is SEHNR and CDR2 is FQNEAQ (reference sequence). The CDR3 is 14 amino acids.

This clone was recorded a few times. This chain uses TRBV6-4 with TRBJ1-4; 10 nucleotides line up with TRBD1. The CDR3 contains 15 residues. Germline lookup yields CDR1 MRHNA and CDR2 SNTAGT. V shed 5 bases, J shed 3 bases, and the junction held 3 bases outside the gene matches. The CDR3 here is CASSPGTGANEKLFF. CDR3 bases: TGTGCCAGCAGTCCCGGGACAGGGGCTAATGAAAAACTGTTTTTT.

The chain carries TRBV30 and TRBJ2-4; the D gene is possibly TRBD2 (6 bases). V was trimmed by 0 bases and J by 11 bases, leaving 14 bases between them. The CDR3 has 13 residues. The germline gives CDR1 GTSNPN, CDR2 SVGIG (reference sequence). The CDR3 sequence: CAWSVGGGVLQYF. CDR3 coding DNA: TGTGCCTGGAGTGTCGGAGGCGGGGTGCTTCAGTACTTC.

This chain connects TRBV28 to TRBJ2-7, with 7 nucleotides matching TRBD1. With V trimmed by 2 bases and J by 3 bases, 4 bases remained unmatched. From germline, CDR1 is MDHEN and CDR2 SYDVKM. The CDR3 sequence is 14 residues long. Here the CDR3 DNA reads TGTGCCAGCAGTTTACTAGGGGACAGCTACGAGCAGTACTTC. Translated, it gives CASSLLGDSYEQYF.

This chain links TRBV5-1 with TRBJ1-2, with a tentative D call TRBD1 (5 bases). V lost 5 bases and J lost 2, with 13 bases in between. The length of the CDR3 is 14 residues. The V gene's germline CDR1 is SGHRS and CDR2 YFSETQ. The DNA for the CDR3 is TGCGCCAGCAGTATAGACAGTCCCAACTATGGCTACACCTTC. The encoded protein is CASSIDSPNYGYTF.